Each of the 18 T cell receptor beta chains below was sequenced from the same sample in a study of siplizumab effects on memory and regulatory T cells. Using immunoSEQ multiplex PCR, the repertoire was profiled, and TCRdb retains in-frame clones only, with some absent. The profile shows about 100,000 clones, 94% of them singletons. The sequenced sample was Tregs sorted from blood. These receptors were obtained from a human donor in good health.

This rearrangement joins TRBV7-8 to TRBJ1-1; no definite D call. The CDR3 is 18 amino acids. The germline V gene encodes CDR1 SGHVS and CDR2 FQNEAQ. Trimming stripped 1 base from V and 4 bases from J, with 22 bases between. This CDR3 is CASSLGPRQLGYGTEAFF. The CDR3 bases are TGTGCCAGCAGCTTAGGACCTCGACAATTGGGGTATGGCACTGAAGCTTTCTTT.

This clone was recorded at least ten times. The rearrangement uses TRBV18 and TRBJ2-5; 7 bases line up with TRBD2. The germline V gene encodes CDR1 KGHSH and CDR2 LQKENI. The CDR3 extends over 14 amino acids. With V trimmed by 6 bases and J by 2 bases, 6 bases remained unmatched. The CDR3 loop reads CASSQLASQETQYF. CDR3 DNA sequence: TGTGCCAGCTCGCAACTAGCGTCTCAAGAGACCCAGTACTTC.

The chain joins TRBV28 to TRBJ2-1; D is unresolved. Trimming left V 3 bases short and J 9 bases short, with 9 bases between. This CDR3 region has 12 residues. Germline V gene lookup returns CDR1 MDHEN and CDR2 SYDVKM. CDR3 protein: CASSFMRTEQFF. CDR3 bases: TGTGCCAGCAGTTTCATGCGGACTGAGCAGTTCTTC. Together with reference TRBV28 and TRBJ2-1, the CDR3 gives the full variable domain: DVKVTQSSRYLVKRTGEKVFLECVQDMDHENMFWYRQDPGLGLRLIYFSYDVKMKEKGDIPEGYSVSREKKERFSLILESASTNQTSMYLCASSFMRTEQFFGPGTRLTVL.

This clone was counted only a few times. This chain uses TRBV7-6 with TRBJ1-2, with D possibly TRBD1 on 5 matching bases. The V end was cut by 0 bases, the J end by 3 bases, with 11 bases between. This CDR3 is built from 15 residues. The germline V gene encodes CDR1 SGHVS and CDR2 FNYEAQ. CDR3 amino acids: CASSLAPDKDYGYTF. The CDR3 region has the DNA TGTGCCAGCAGCTTAGCGCCGGACAAAGACTATGGCTACACCTTC.

V is TRBV30 and J is TRBJ2-7, with TRBD1 matching over 11 bases. After removal of 4 bases from V and 5 bases from J, the junction contained 4 bases not matched to a gene. The CDR3 spans 13 residues. Germline CDR1 GTSNPN, CDR2 SVGIG (reference sequence). Here the CDR3 reads CAWNLGQGDEQYF. For the CDR3, the DNA is TGTGCCTGGAACCTGGGACAGGGGGACGAGCAGTACTTC.

The chain combines TRBV5-6 with TRBJ2-6; no definite D call. V was trimmed by 0 bases and J by 3 bases, leaving 7 bases between them. This CDR3 is built from 15 residues. The V gene's germline CDR1 is SGHDT and CDR2 YYEEEE. The CDR3 here is CASSLEAVGANVLTF. The CDR3 DNA sequence: TGTGCCAGCAGCTTGGAGGCCGTTGGGGCCAACGTCCTGACTTTC.

V usage is TRBV2 and J usage is TRBJ2-7; D uncertain. Between the trimmed V and J ends, which lost 4 bases and 4 bases, there was a span of 11 bases. This CDR3 is built from 13 residues. Germline loops: CDR1 SNHLY, CDR2 FYNNEI. CDR3 coding DNA: TGTGCCAGCAGTGGTCCCCCTTGGTACGAGCAGTACTTC. It encodes CASSGPPWYEQYF.

The chain links TRBV14 to TRBJ1-1; the D is unclear. The length of the CDR3 is 14 residues. Germline V lookup: CDR1 SGHDN, CDR2 FVKESK. The V and J ends lost 6 bases and 0 bases respectively, with 11 bases between them. In DNA form, the CDR3 reads TGTGCCAGCAGTAGAGGACGGCTGAACACTGAAGCTTTCTTT. Its protein is CASSRGRLNTEAFF. The full variable domain, rest sourced from reference TRBV14 and TRBJ1-1, is EAGVTQFPSHSVIEKGQTVTLRCDPISGHDNLYWYRRVMGKEIKFLLHFVKESKQDESGMPNNRFLAERTGGTYSTLKVQPAELEDSGVYFCASSRGRLNTEAFFGQGTRLTVV.

This chain links TRBV15 with TRBJ2-5; TRBD2 aligns across 9 bases. The J segment lost 2 bases and the V segment lost 5 bases, leaving 6 bases of the junction unmatched. There are 15 residues in the CDR3. CDR1 is LNHNV, CDR2 YYDKDF, per germline (reference sequence). The CDR3 loop reads CATSAGLAGQETQYF. The CDR3 DNA sequence: TGTGCCACCAGCGCGGGACTAGCCGGGCAAGAGACCCAGTACTTC.

This rearrangement joins TRBV5-1 to TRBJ1-1; 8 positions agree with TRBD1. Germline lookup yields CDR1 SGHRS and CDR2 YFSETQ. The CDR3 is 15 residues long. Losses at the gene ends were 2 bases for V and 3 bases for J; bases not matched to a gene: 6. The CDR3 spells CASSLYRGLDTEAFF. The DNA of the CDR3 is TGCGCCAGCAGCTTATACAGGGGGTTGGACACTGAAGCTTTCTTT.

This chain joins TRBV25-1 and TRBJ1-2, with D uncertain. CDR3 length: 17 residues. V gave up 4 bases and J gave up 8 bases, with 26 bases separating them. The germline V gene encodes CDR1 MGHDK and CDR2 SYGVNS. The CDR3 nucleotides read TGTGCCAGCAGTGCCTTAGAGGTTGGGAGGCGGCTGGAGGGCTACACCTTC. Translated: CASSALEVGRRLEGYTF.

DNA of the CDR3: TGTGCCTGGAACAGGGACATCTACAATGAGCAGTTCTTC. Translation: CAWNRDIYNEQFF. This chain joins TRBV30 and TRBJ2-1; perhaps TRBD1 as D (6 bases). Looked up from germline, CDR1 is GTSNPN and CDR2 is SVGIG (reference sequence). The V gene lost 4 bases and the J gene lost 3 bases, with 10 bases spanning the gap. This CDR3 is 13 amino acids long. The entire variable domain, with the rest obtained from reference TRBV30 and TRBJ2-1, is as follows: SQTIHQWPATLVQPVGSPLSLECTVEGTSNPNLYWYRQAAGRGLQLLFYSVGIGQISSEVPQNLSASRPQDRQFILSSKKLLLSDSGFYLCAWNRDIYNEQFFGPGTRLTVL.

V gene TRBV5-4 combines with J gene TRBJ2-7, with 8 bases aligning to TRBD2. V trimming: 0 bases; J trimming: 2 bases; junction bases outside the gene matches: 4. CDR1 SGHNT and CDR2 YYREEE come from the germline V gene (reference sequence). CDR3 length: 15 residues. The DNA for the CDR3 is TGTGCCAGCAGCTTGGGGCCACTAGCGGCCTACGAGCAGTACTTC. Its protein product is CASSLGPLAAYEQYF.

The V call is TRBV5-4, the J call TRBJ2-3; D may be TRBD2 (6 bases). The V gene lost 4 bases and the J gene lost 1 base, with 16 bases spanning the gap. The CDR3 is made up of 16 amino acids. Germline CDR1 is SGHNT and CDR2 is YYREEE (reference sequence). Written as DNA, the CDR3 is TGTGCCAGCAGCCTGGGACGGGAGTTCGGCACAGATACGCAGTATTTT. Protein product: CASSLGREFGTDTQYF.

The chain has TRBV11-2 and TRBJ2-5, with 10 nucleotides matching TRBD2. With V trimmed by 5 bases and J by 3 bases, 6 bases remained unmatched. Germline V CDR1 and CDR2: SGHAT, FQNNGV. The CDR3 loop spans 15 amino acids. The CDR3 spells CASSQLAGREETQYF. The CDR3 coding sequence is TGTGCCAGCAGCCAACTAGCGGGAAGGGAAGAGACCCAGTACTTC.

The chain carries TRBV5-1 and TRBJ2-1; 15 bases align to TRBD2. V dropped 7 bases and J dropped 8; count of bases not matched to a gene: 10. This CDR3 contains 16 residues. Germline CDR1 reads SGHRS; CDR2 reads YFSETQ. Here the CDR3 reads CASDRTSGRATHEQFF. CDR3 nucleotide sequence: TGCGCCAGCGATAGGACTAGCGGGAGGGCCACCCATGAGCAGTTCTTC. Full variable domain (missing parts from reference TRBV5-1 and TRBJ2-1): KAGVTQTPRYLIKTRGQQVTLSCSPISGHRSVSWYQQTPGQGLQFLFEYFSETQRNKGNFPGRFSGRQFSNSRSEMNVSTLELGDSALYLCASDRTSGRATHEQFFGPGTRLTVL.

The chain employs TRBV5-1 and TRBJ2-3, with D perhaps matching TRBD2 (5 bases). V lost 7 bases, J lost 5 bases, and 11 bases lay in between. Per the germline V gene, CDR1 is SGHRS and CDR2 is YFSETQ. The CDR3 is 12 residues long. As DNA, the CDR3 is TGCGCCAGCCGAGGTGGAGGAGATACGCAGTATTTT. It translates to CASRGGGDTQYF.

This chain joins TRBV10-2 and TRBJ2-1; 10 bases are shared with TRBD2. The CDR3 sequence is 15 residues long. In germline, CDR1 is WSHSY, CDR2 SAAADI. V was pared by 7 bases and J by 13 bases, with 16 bases of the junction left unmatched. CDR3 DNA sequence: TGCGCCAGCATAGGACTAGCGGTCTTTTCCGCGGTTCAGTTCTTC. Encoded protein: CASIGLAVFSAVQFF.